This T cell receptor (beta chain) was identified during a study of identical twins. Regarding the study as a whole: Within cord blood, abundant beta clonotypes carried fewer insertions, but memory repertoires showed no such trend.

This clonotype was seen only a few times. Its target is not known. Each CDR3 protein gets one entry after TCRdb re-called the 5' RACE reads with MiXCR. The sample includes approximately 490,000 distinct CDR3 sequences, 20% to 25% of them seen just once. Germline V gene data show CDR1 as SGHRS and CDR2 as YFSETQ. The CDR3 contains 14 residues. V lost 4 bases to trimming and J lost 2 bases; unmatched junction nucleotides: 6. This sample was also put to use in a study of yellow fever vaccine responses in identical twins.

The TCR sequence derives from a woman aged 18-35 years in good health. The V and J genes are TRBV5-1 and TRBJ2-7; 7 positions match TRBD1. The source material was CD4+ T cells sorted from blood. This CDR3 reads CASSPTGTAYEQYV. CDR3 DNA: TGCGCCAGCAGCCCCACAGGGACAGCCTACGAGCAGTACGTC.